This T cell receptor (beta chain) emerged from a study of human T cells and chemical hapten exposure. In TCRdb, the RACE reads were re-called with MiXCR into one record per CDR3 protein. Of roughly 380,000 distinct CDR3 sequences listed, approximately 4.4% are singletons. Germline lookup yields CDR1 SGHRS and CDR2 YFSETQ. The length of the CDR3 is 15 residues. Between the trimmed V and J ends, which lost 0 bases and 0 bases, there was a span of 10 bases. Time point defined: patch test 1, 2 weeks after DPC sensitization. The sample's treatment: therapeutic diphenylcyclopropenone sensitization with weekly scalp DPC. Many counts were recorded for this clonotype. Its antigen is as yet unknown. Study-wide results and caveats: The number of TCRs above 1 in 1000 frequency did not change after DPC sensitization.

The genes are TRBV5-1 and TRBJ2-7, with D hard to call. The TCR originated in a woman between 45 and 60 years old with alopecia areata. Some clones in this sample may be carry-over from other donors' samples. The sequenced sample was whole blood, obtained in connection with sensitization to the hapten diphenylcyclopropenone (DPC). The CDR3, as DNA: TGCGCCAGCAGCTTGGAAGTAGGTTACTCCTACGAGCAGTACTTC. Translating it yields CASSLEVGYSYEQYF.